This is a list of T cell receptor beta chains from one sample in a study of cytotoxic CD8 clonotypes in ibrutinib-treated CLL. Assay: immunoSEQ multiplex PCR; the TCRdb copy retains only in-frame clones and omits some. The sample shows 150,000 to 200,000 clones, roughly 84% of them seen only once. Sequencing was performed on PBMCs, taken at disease progression, from a patient treated with ibrutinib. The receptors here all came from a human donor with chronic lymphocytic leukemia. Each CDR3 is given with its conserved first and last residue. Each record gives: V gene, D gene, clone size, J gene, CDR3 DNA, CDR3 protein. D genes are given only for firm matches. Size is omitted from some rows. Given values are once, few, many or a class for expanded clones.

v_gene: TRBV30; d_gene: .; abundance: few; j_gene: TRBJ1-2; CDR3nt: TGTGCCTTAGGGCAGGCTAACTATGGCTACACCTTC; CDR3aa: CALGQANYGYTF
v_gene: TRBV9; d_gene: .; abundance: .; j_gene: TRBJ1-5; CDR3nt: TGTGCCAGCAGCGTAGACTTAGGGCAGGGTCAGCCCCAGCATTTT; CDR3aa: CASSVDLGQGQPQHF
v_gene: TRBV6-4; d_gene: .; abundance: .; j_gene: TRBJ1-3; CDR3nt: TGTGCCAGCAGTGAAACTGCCGGGGGCGGTGGAAACACCATATATTTT; CDR3aa: CASSETAGGGGNTIYF
v_gene: TRBV7-8; d_gene: .; abundance: .; j_gene: TRBJ2-7; CDR3nt: TGTGCCAGCAGCAGGATCAAGACCCCGGGGGACTACGAGCAGTACTTC; CDR3aa: CASSRIKTPGDYEQYF
v_gene: TRBV29-1; d_gene: .; abundance: .; j_gene: TRBJ2-3; CDR3nt: TGCAGCGTTGAGCCGGCAACAGATACGCAGTATTTT; CDR3aa: CSVEPATDTQYF
v_gene: TRBV7-3; d_gene: .; abundance: .; j_gene: TRBJ1-1; CDR3nt: TGTGCCAGCAGCTCGGGACACCCCCAGGAGAACACTGAAGCTTTCTTT; CDR3aa: CASSSGHPQENTEAFF
v_gene: TRBV28; d_gene: TRBD1; abundance: .; j_gene: TRBJ1-4; CDR3nt: TGTGCCAGTAGACAGGGTACGAGGGAAAAACTGTTTTTT; CDR3aa: CASRQGTREKLFF
v_gene: TRBV9; d_gene: .; abundance: few; j_gene: TRBJ2-2; CDR3nt: TGTGCCAGCAGCGTAGGGCAGACCCACGGGGAGCTGTTTTTT; CDR3aa: CASSVGQTHGELFF
v_gene: TRBV27; d_gene: .; abundance: .; j_gene: TRBJ1-5; CDR3nt: TGTGCCAGCAGTCGACAGTATAGCAATCAGCCCCAGCATTTT; CDR3aa: CASSRQYSNQPQHF
v_gene: TRBV19; d_gene: TRBD2; abundance: .; j_gene: TRBJ2-7; CDR3nt: TGTGCCAGTAGTATCACCCTAGCGGCGGGCTACGAGCAGTACTTC; CDR3aa: CASSITLAAGYEQYF
v_gene: TRBV5-5; d_gene: TRBD1; abundance: few; j_gene: TRBJ1-5; CDR3nt: TGTGCCAGCAGCTTATACAGGGGGCGCAATCAGCCCCAGCATTTT; CDR3aa: CASSLYRGRNQPQHF
v_gene: TRBV27; d_gene: .; abundance: few; j_gene: TRBJ1-1; CDR3nt: TGTGCCAGCAGTTTTGGCCCGAACACTGAAGCTTTCTTT; CDR3aa: CASSFGPNTEAFF
v_gene: TRBV7-8; d_gene: .; abundance: .; j_gene: TRBJ2-5; CDR3nt: TGTGCCAGCAGCCCCCGAGGGGAGACCCAGTACTTC; CDR3aa: CASSPRGETQYF
v_gene: TRBV7-2; d_gene: .; abundance: .; j_gene: TRBJ2-1; CDR3nt: TGTGCCAGCAGCTTAGGAGAAAATGAGCAGTTCTTC; CDR3aa: CASSLGENEQFF
v_gene: TRBV5-1; d_gene: TRBD2; abundance: .; j_gene: TRBJ2-3; CDR3nt: TGCGCCAGCAGCTTGACGACTAGCGGCCATATGGTAAATACGCAGTATTTT; CDR3aa: CASSLTTSGHMVNTQYF
v_gene: TRBV30; d_gene: TRBD1; abundance: .; j_gene: TRBJ1-3; CDR3nt: TGTGCCTGGAGTCCAGGGGGCGCTGGAAACACCATATATTTT; CDR3aa: CAWSPGGAGNTIYF
v_gene: TRBV2; d_gene: TRBD1; abundance: .; j_gene: TRBJ2-2; CDR3nt: TGTGCCAGCAGGGACGGACAGGGGGCCACCGGGGAGCTGTTTTTT; CDR3aa: CASRDGQGATGELFF
v_gene: TRBV18; d_gene: .; abundance: .; j_gene: TRBJ2-1; CDR3nt: TGTGCCAGCTCACCAGACAAGACGGGTTACAATGAGCAGTTCTTC; CDR3aa: CASSPDKTGYNEQFF
v_gene: TRBV19; d_gene: .; abundance: .; j_gene: TRBJ1-4; CDR3nt: TGTGCCAGTAGTCCTTCGACGGGTTGGGCTGAAAAACTGTTTTTT; CDR3aa: CASSPSTGWAEKLFF
v_gene: TRBV11-3; d_gene: .; abundance: .; j_gene: TRBJ2-1; CDR3nt: TGTGCCAGCAGCTTACGGGCAGGTTACAATGAGCAGTTCTTC; CDR3aa: CASSLRAGYNEQFF
v_gene: TRBV6-5; d_gene: .; abundance: .; j_gene: TRBJ1-3; CDR3nt: TGTGCCAGCAGTTACTCAAGACAGAATGGAAACACCATATATTTT; CDR3aa: CASSYSRQNGNTIYF
v_gene: TRBV9; d_gene: .; abundance: .; j_gene: TRBJ2-5; CDR3nt: TGTGCCAGCAGCCCTTCGGGCGGACAAGAGACCCAGTACTTC; CDR3aa: CASSPSGGQETQYF
v_gene: TRBV9; d_gene: .; abundance: .; j_gene: TRBJ2-7; CDR3nt: TGTGCCAGCAGCTCCGCGGACCGGAGAAACGAGCAGTACTTC; CDR3aa: CASSSADRRNEQYF
v_gene: TRBV29-1; d_gene: TRBD2; abundance: .; j_gene: TRBJ2-2; CDR3nt: TGCAGCGCCGCGGGGCGGGAGGGCCAAGTTTACACCGGGGAGCTGTTTTTT; CDR3aa: CSAAGREGQVYTGELFF
v_gene: TRBV18; d_gene: .; abundance: .; j_gene: TRBJ1-2; CDR3nt: TGTGCCAGCTCACCGCCTAACACACAGGGTTTCTATGGCTACACCTTC; CDR3aa: CASSPPNTQGFYGYTF
v_gene: TRBV7-9; d_gene: .; abundance: .; j_gene: TRBJ2-1; CDR3nt: TGTGCCAGCAGCCTCACGAGTTACAATGAGCAGTTCTTC; CDR3aa: CASSLTSYNEQFF
v_gene: TRBV5-1; d_gene: TRBD2; abundance: .; j_gene: TRBJ2-7; CDR3nt: TGCGCCAGCAGCTTGACACCCGGGACTAACTACGAGCAGTACTTC; CDR3aa: CASSLTPGTNYEQYF
v_gene: TRBV5-1; d_gene: TRBD2; abundance: .; j_gene: TRBJ2-7; CDR3nt: TGCGCCAGCAGCTCCACCGGGACTAGCGGCTCCTACGAGCAGTACTTC; CDR3aa: CASSSTGTSGSYEQYF